This T cell receptor beta chain was observed in a study of Ad26.COV2.S vaccination and SARS-CoV-2 variants. The V and J ends lost 5 bases and 3 bases, in that order; junction bases with no gene match: 10. CDR3 size: 16 residues. Looked up from germline, CDR1 is SNHLY and CDR2 is FYNNEI. Treatment defined: roughly 19 received Ad26.COV2.S at low or high dose, single or two shots; 5 received placebo; per-sample allocation not given. Samples came from day 63 after the first vaccine or placebo injection. Profiled with immunoSEQ multiplex PCR; TCRdb holds only in-frame clones, not every one. This table has hundreds of thousands of clones, nearly 90% appearing once.

The specimen was peripheral blood, collected in a trial of Ad26.COV2.S vaccine versus placebo. V is TRBV2 and J is TRBJ1-5, with 7 bases aligning to TRBD1. The TCR sequence derives from a person aged 18-60 years who received the Ad26.COV2.S COVID-19 vaccine or a placebo. CDR3 sequence reads: CASSRPSTGLNQPQHF. CDR3 sequence (DNA): TGTGCCAGCAGTCGACCGTCGACAGGGCTCAATCAGCCCCAGCATTTT.